This is a list of T cell receptor beta chains from one sample in a study of shared clonotypes between healthy human individuals. Method: immunoSEQ multiplex PCR; TCRdb's copy keeps in-frame clones and lacks some. The sample carries roughly 300,000 clones, around 70% recorded once. Material for sequencing was memory CD4+ T cells sorted from blood. These receptors originate from a man younger than 40 in good health. CDR3s include the opening cysteine and the closing phenylalanine or tryptophan. D genes are given only for firm matches. Size is stated for part of the rows, as once, few or many counts, or as a class when the clone is expanded.

v_gene,abundance,d_gene,j_gene,CDR3nt,CDR3aa
TRBV11-1,.,TRBD1,TRBJ1-1,TGTGCCAGCAGCCAATCAGGGGGGTACACTGAAGCTTTCTTT,CASSQSGGYTEAFF
TRBV5-1,.,.,TRBJ1-5,TGCGCCAGCAGCTTGGGACCCGGGGGCAATCAGCCCCAGCATTTT,CASSLGPGGNQPQHF
TRBV5-1,few,.,TRBJ2-1,TGCGCCAGCAGCGGCGACGTAGCCTACAATGAGCAGTTCTTC,CASSGDVAYNEQFF
TRBV18,.,.,TRBJ2-7,TGTGCCAGCTCACCTCGTACTTTTCCGGAGGGCCGCGAGCAGTACTTC,CASSPRTFPEGREQYF
TRBV7-9,.,.,TRBJ2-3,TGTGCCAGCAGCTCTCTAGGGGCGCTAAAGGATACGCAGTATTTT,CASSSLGALKDTQYF
TRBV7-9,.,.,TRBJ2-3,TGTGCCAGCAGCTTAACCTGGGATACGCAGTATTTT,CASSLTWDTQYF
TRBV27,.,.,TRBJ2-7,TGTGCCAGCAGTTTCCGAGGGGGACCTAACGTTGAGTACTTC,CASSFRGGPNVEYF
TRBV5-5,few,TRBD2,TRBJ2-7,TGTGCCAGCAGCCCTGAGCTAGCGGGACTCAACGAGCAGTACTTC,CASSPELAGLNEQYF
TRBV5-6,.,.,TRBJ1-2,TGTGCCAGCAGCTACCGGGGTATGGACTATGGCTACACCTTC,CASSYRGMDYGYTF
TRBV25-1,.,.,TRBJ1-4,TGTGCCAGCAGTGAATCTCTCCCCTGGGCCCCGAATGAAAAACTGTTTTTT,CASSESLPWAPNEKLFF
TRBV7-8,.,.,TRBJ2-7,TGTGCCAGCACCGGTGCAGGCCACTACGAGCAGTACTTC,CASTGAGHYEQYF
TRBV6-1,once,.,TRBJ1-1,TGTGCCAGCAGTGATACAGGGTCAGGCACTGAAGCTTTCTTT,CASSDTGSGTEAFF
TRBV19,.,.,TRBJ1-2,TGTGCCAGTAGTCTCGGGTCCCTTAACTATGGCTACACCTTC,CASSLGSLNYGYTF
TRBV6-1,.,TRBD1,TRBJ2-1,TGTGCCAGCAGGACAGGGGGAACCTACAATGAGCAGTTCTTC,CASRTGGTYNEQFF
TRBV5-6,.,.,TRBJ2-5,TGTGCCAGCAGCTTGGCCGGGGGCGTCTTCAGAGAGACCCAGTACTTC,CASSLAGGVFRETQYF
TRBV18,.,.,TRBJ1-5,TGTGCCAGCCCACCGGGGCGGAGTAGCAATCAGCCCCAGCATTTT,CASPPGRSSNQPQHF
TRBV2,.,TRBD2,TRBJ2-1,TGTGCCAGCAGGGAAGCGGGGCGGAATGAGCAGTTCTTC,CASREAGRNEQFF
TRBV7-9,.,TRBD2,TRBJ2-5,TGTGCCAGCAGCTTAGTCGGGACTAGCGGGGCGAAGACCCAGTACTTC,CASSLVGTSGAKTQYF